This TCR beta chain was profiled in a study of cytomegalovirus exposure and HLA in healthy donors. The CDR3 extends over 15 amino acids. Germline CDR1 is SGHNT and CDR2 is YYREEE (reference sequence). The junction had 4 bases not matched to a gene; V was cut back by 2 bases and J by 5 bases. The PCR ran on 60 Vbeta and 13 Jbeta primers. The authors' processing: In a later analysis, of 79 million or so unique beta chains, approximately 10 million appeared in at least two donors. Measured with immunoSEQ multiplex PCR; TCRdb has only the in-frame clones, and not every one. V, J and clone size were drawn from that table, and D and trimming were deduced from the DNA. This table holds about 67,000 clones, around 67% found once.

The rearrangement links TRBV5-4 to TRBJ2-5; 12 bases are shared with TRBD2. What was sequenced was PBMCs. The sequence came from a woman aged 25 to 45 in good health and CMV-seronegative. CDR3 sequence reads: CASSFLAGGHETQYF. CDR3 nucleotide sequence: TGTGCCAGCAGCTTCCTAGCGGGGGGGCACGAGACCCAGTACTTC.